Listed below are T cell receptor beta chains from one sample, sequenced in a study of beta chain features in type 1 diabetes. The table came from immunoSEQ multiplex PCR; TCRdb's copy has only in-frame clones and leaves some out. The table has approximately 300,000 clones, approximately 10% seen once. Sequences were obtained from naive CD4+ T cells from blood. These receptors originate from a woman aged 25 to 39 in good health. The CDR3 runs from the conserved cysteine through the conserved F or W. A D gene is named only where the DNA matches it firmly. Only part of the rows carry a size: once, few, many, or a class if the clone is expanded.

d_call	clone_size	j_call	v_call	cdr3_aa	cdr3_nt
-	-	TRBJ2-7	TRBV7-9	CASSPGSYEQYF	TGTGCCAGCAGCCCCGGGTCCTACGAGCAGTACTTC
-	few	TRBJ2-5	TRBV5-6	CASSLSETQYF	TGTGCCAGCAGCTTGAGCGAGACCCAGTACTTC
-	few	TRBJ2-5	TRBV28	CASSSSGLETQYF	TGTGCCAGCAGTTCGTCAGGGCTTGAGACCCAGTACTTC
-	-	TRBJ1-1	TRBV7-2	CASSLEQGITEAFF	TGTGCCAGCAGCTTAGAACAGGGAATCACTGAAGCTTTCTTT
TRBD1	few	TRBJ2-6	TRBV9	CASSVAGQGEGSGANVLTF	TGTGCCAGCAGCGTAGCGGGACAGGGGGAGGGCTCTGGGGCCAACGTCCTGACTTTC
TRBD1	few	TRBJ1-2	TRBV6-5	CASSPGTGTNYGYTF	TGTGCCAGCAGTCCCGGGACAGGGACCAACTATGGCTACACCTTC
-	-	TRBJ2-1	TRBV5-1	CASSVDSSYNEQFF	TGCGCCAGCAGCGTCGATAGCTCCTACAATGAGCAGTTCTTC
TRBD2	few	TRBJ2-1	TRBV9	CASSVTSGSYNEQFF	TGTGCCAGCAGCGTAACTAGCGGGTCTTACAATGAGCAGTTCTTC
-	few	TRBJ2-1	TRBV4-3	CASSQRGGRVPQFF	TGCGCCAGCAGCCAAAGGGGGGGGCGGGTCCCACAGTTCTTC
TRBD1	few	TRBJ2-7	TRBV7-2	CASSLGTGISYEQYF	TGTGCCAGCAGCTTGGGGACAGGGATTTCCTACGAGCAGTACTTC
TRBD2	few	TRBJ2-3	TRBV27	CASSSKGGASGSTDTQYF	TGTGCCAGCAGTTCTAAGGGTGGGGCTAGCGGGAGCACAGATACGCAGTATTTT
TRBD2	few	TRBJ2-3	TRBV29-1	CSVASGSRDTQYF	TGCAGCGTCGCTAGCGGGAGTCGCGATACGCAGTATTTT
-	few	TRBJ1-1	TRBV7-9	CASSLGTGSTEAFF	TGTGCCAGCAGCTTAGGTACAGGGAGCACTGAAGCTTTCTTT
-	few	TRBJ2-7	TRBV7-9	CASSLGGEYEQYF	TGTGCCAGCAGCTTAGGGGGCGAATACGAGCAGTACTTC
TRBD1	-	TRBJ1-1	TRBV4-2	CASSRDDRGDTEAFF	TGTGCCAGCAGCCGAGACGACAGGGGAGACACTGAAGCTTTCTTT
-	few	TRBJ2-7	TRBV7-2	CASSLAALGYYEQYF	TGTGCCAGCAGCTTAGCGGCACTAGGCTACTACGAGCAGTACTTC
TRBD2	few	TRBJ2-3	TRBV30	CAFIWRGVRPDTQYF	TGTGCCTTCATATGGCGGGGGGTTAGGCCAGATACGCAGTATTTT
TRBD1	few	TRBJ1-5	TRBV19	CASAWGQVNQPQHF	TGTGCCAGTGCGTGGGGACAGGTTAATCAGCCCCAGCATTTT
-	few	TRBJ2-7	TRBV2	CASKGDGPYEQYF	TGTGCCAGCAAGGGGGACGGACCCTACGAGCAGTACTTC
TRBD2	-	TRBJ2-3	TRBV9	CASSFLGSGRAPDTQYF	TGTGCCAGCAGCTTCCTCGGTAGCGGGAGGGCCCCAGATACGCAGTATTTT
-	few	TRBJ1-2	TRBV7-9	CASSLVGQLGHIGGYTF	TGTGCCAGCAGCTTAGTAGGACAGTTGGGACATATAGGTGGCTACACCTTC
TRBD2	few	TRBJ2-3	TRBV30	CAWSVASGRKITDTQYF	TGTGCCTGGAGTGTGGCTAGCGGGAGGAAAATCACAGATACGCAGTATTTT
TRBD1	few	TRBJ1-2	TRBV5-5	CASSLVLGTGPYGYTF	TGTGCCAGCAGCTTGGTTCTCGGGACAGGGCCCTATGGCTACACCTTC
TRBD2	few	TRBJ2-3	TRBV28	CASGGGRKDTQYF	TGTGCCAGCGGGGGGGGTAGGAAAGATACGCAGTATTTT
TRBD1	many	TRBJ2-1	TRBV29-1	CSGTGHNEQFF	TGCAGTGGGACAGGTCACAATGAGCAGTTCTTC
-	few	TRBJ2-7	TRBV7-9	CASSTRGTREQYF	TGTGCCAGCAGCACTAGGGGGACACGTGAGCAGTACTTC
TRBD2	few	TRBJ2-1	TRBV11-1	CASSQRGGVMNEQFF	TGTGCCAGCAGCCAACGCGGGGGAGTCATGAATGAGCAGTTCTTC
TRBD1	-	TRBJ2-7	TRBV6-5	CASSEGDRGGEQYF	TGTGCCAGCAGTGAAGGGGACAGGGGCGGAGAGCAGTACTTC
TRBD2	few	TRBJ2-1	TRBV27	CASSSLSGRAMNEQFF	TGTGCCAGCAGTTCCCTTAGCGGGAGGGCCATGAATGAGCAGTTCTTC
-	few	TRBJ1-2	TRBV21-1	CASSKAGGLLWGYTF	TGTGCCAGCAGCAAAGCGGGTGGACTACTATGGGGCTACACCTTC
-	few	TRBJ2-1	TRBV5-4	CASSLTSGVYNEQFF	TGTGCCAGCAGCTTGACAAGCGGAGTATACAATGAGCAGTTCTTC
TRBD2	-	TRBJ2-1	TRBV18	CASSPGTSGRRNEQFF	TGTGCCAGCTCACCCGGGACTAGCGGGAGAAGGAATGAGCAGTTCTTC
TRBD1	-	TRBJ2-4	TRBV4-1	CASSQAPGQGLAKNIQYF	TGCGCCAGCAGCCAAGCTCCGGGACAGGGTTTAGCCAAAAACATTCAGTACTTC
-	-	TRBJ2-3	TRBV25-1	CASSDAGVSTDTQYF	TGTGCCAGCAGTGATGCAGGGGTGAGCACAGATACGCAGTATTTT
-	-	TRBJ2-5	TRBV5-6	CASYHRVGETQYF	TGTGCCAGCTATCACAGGGTTGGGGAGACCCAGTACTTC
-	few	TRBJ2-6	TRBV4-2	CASSHQTGILSGANVLTF	TGTGCCAGCAGCCACCAGACAGGAATACTCTCTGGGGCCAACGTCCTGACTTTC
-	few	TRBJ2-5	TRBV5-4	CASSRMGLRETQYF	TGCGCCAGCAGCCGGATGGGACTTCGAGAGACCCAGTACTTC
TRBD2	few	TRBJ2-7	TRBV28	CASSLQTSGTQGYEQYF	TGTGCCAGCAGTCTCCAGACTAGCGGGACCCAAGGGTACGAGCAGTACTTC
-	few	TRBJ2-3	TRBV9	CASSVAPGDTQYF	TGTGCCAGCAGCGTAGCCCCCGGGGATACGCAGTATTTT
-	-	TRBJ2-7	TRBV20-1	CSARDRGEQYF	TGCAGTGCTAGAGATAGAGGCGAGCAGTACTTC